The table lists the clone carrying this TCR beta chain with many counts. Its antigen is currently unknown. This entry comes from a study of molecular identifiers for immune sequencing clone quantification. The overall study: In replicates, RNA from roughly 21,000 or 96,000 naive CD8 cells was split five ways, four sequenced.

The V gene end was trimmed by 5 bases and the J gene end by 13 bases; junction bases not matched to a gene: 13. Germline-derived CDR1 and CDR2 are SGHTA and FQGNSA. CDR3 length equals 15 residues. TCRdb reanalysed the PCR reads using MiXCR and keeps one entry per CDR3 protein. The table includes 70,000 to 95,000 distinct CDR3 sequences, roughly 20% detected once. Overall study results and limits: Whereas clones above 20 RNA copies held under 1% of naive-cell molecules, they held over 97% of effector molecules.

The gene calls are TRBV7-2 and TRBJ1-6; 8 nucleotides agree with TRBD1. Sequencing was done on a sample of naive CD8+ T cells from blood, with Jurkat cell RNA spiked in. Subset noted: FACS-sorted CD8+CD4-CCR7+CD45RA+ naive T cells. The receptor comes from a human donor in good health. Some libraries in this study had Jurkat cell RNA spiked in. In DNA, the CDR3 is TGTGCCAGCAGCCCGAGGGACAGGCTACTTTGGCCCCTCCACTTT. Translating it yields CASSPRDRLLWPLHF.